This T cell receptor beta chain was identified in a study of CD8+CD57+ T cells in acquired aplastic anemia. Background on the study: Sorted CD4+ and CD8+ cells gave a mean 3.2 ug DNA, range 0.2 to 27.4 ug. Healthy donors averaged approximately 11 million reads for CD4+ cells.

Turning to this clonotype: The antigen is unknown.

Overall study findings and caveats: Overlap between patients and controls comprised about 30 CD8+ CDR3 sequences.

Genomic DNA constituted the template upon which TCR beta VDJ and CDR3 profiling was performed. From the reads, TCRdb called clonotypes with MiXCR, one entry per CDR3 protein. The profile shows roughly 190,000 distinct CDR3 sequences, approximately 52% of them singletons. The CDR3 totals 16 residues. Germline V gene data show CDR1 as LNHNV and CDR2 as YYDKDF (reference sequence). V lost 3 bases to trimming and J lost 1 base, with 15 bases between them. What was sequenced was sorted CD4+, CD8+, or CD8+CD57+ T cells (not recorded which) from PBMCs. The sequence derives from a human donor in good health, serving as a control. The genes are TRBV15 and TRBJ2-5, with D perhaps matching TRBD1 (6 bases). CDR3 sequence: CATSSQERDIQETQYF. The CDR3 bases are TGTGCCACCAGCAGCCAAGAGAGGGACATCCAAGAGACCCAGTACTTC.